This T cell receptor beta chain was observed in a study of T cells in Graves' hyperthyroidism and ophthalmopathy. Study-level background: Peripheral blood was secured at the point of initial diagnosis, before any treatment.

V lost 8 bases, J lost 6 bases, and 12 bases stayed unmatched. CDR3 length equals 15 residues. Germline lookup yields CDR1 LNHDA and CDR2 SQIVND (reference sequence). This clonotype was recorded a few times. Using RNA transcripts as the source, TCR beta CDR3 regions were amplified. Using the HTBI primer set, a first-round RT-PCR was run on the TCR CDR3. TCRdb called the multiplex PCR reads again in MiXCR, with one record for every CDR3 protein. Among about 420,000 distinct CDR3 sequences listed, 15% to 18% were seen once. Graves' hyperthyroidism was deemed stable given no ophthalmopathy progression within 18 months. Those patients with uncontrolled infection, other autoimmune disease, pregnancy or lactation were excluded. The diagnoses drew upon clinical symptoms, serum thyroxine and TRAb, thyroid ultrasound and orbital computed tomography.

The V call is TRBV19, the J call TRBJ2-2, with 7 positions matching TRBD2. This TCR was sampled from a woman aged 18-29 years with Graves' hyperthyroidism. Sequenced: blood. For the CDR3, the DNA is TGTGCCAGTGGTAGGAGCGGGATAGGCGCCGGGGAGCTGTTTTTT. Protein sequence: CASGRSGIGAGELFF.